Listed here are 5 T cell receptor beta chains from one sample, sequenced in a study of STAT5B mutations in CD4+ large granular lymphocyte leukemia. Profiled with immunoSEQ multiplex PCR; TCRdb holds only in-frame clones, not every one. This sample has some 6,000 clones, with roughly 73% found just once. Specimen: PBMCs. These receptors all stem from a man at least 80 years old with CD4+ T-cell large granular lymphocyte leukemia.

The V gene is TRBV10-3, the J gene TRBJ1-5, with no clear D. Trimming stripped 0 bases from V and 2 bases from J, with 5 bases between. Germline CDR1 is ENHRY and CDR2 is SYGVKD. This CDR3 is built from 14 residues. The CDR3 loop reads CAISESDGNQPQHF. The CDR3 bases are TGTGCCATCAGTGAGTCGGATGGCAATCAGCCCCAGCATTTT.

V gene TRBV12-5 combines with J gene TRBJ2-5; 7 bases agree with TRBD1. The CDR3 length is 15 residues. Trimming cost V 4 bases and J 5 bases; bases outside gene matches: 10. In germline, CDR1 is LGHNT, CDR2 FRNRAP. The CDR3 DNA reads as TGTGCTAGTGGTTCCTGGCAGGGGGTAATGGAGACCCAGTACTTC. It codes for CASGSWQGVMETQYF.

This clone was counted a single time. The chain joins TRBV7-6 to TRBJ2-1; perhaps TRBD2 as D (6 bases). Trimming cost V 0 bases and J 4 bases, with 7 bases left between them. This CDR3 has 14 amino acids. Germline CDR1 reads SGHVS; CDR2 reads FNYEAQ. The CDR3 nucleotides read TGTGCCAGCAGCTTAGCGGGGGGATACAATGAGCAGTTCTTC. This encodes CASSLAGGYNEQFF.

The chain couples TRBV7-8 to TRBJ1-1; D is possibly TRBD1 (6 bases). CDR1 is SGHVS and CDR2 is FQNEAQ in the germline V gene. Between the trimmed V and J ends, which lost 5 bases and 4 bases, there was a span of 20 bases. The CDR3 is made up of 16 amino acids. The CDR3 DNA sequence: TGTGCCAGCAGCCTTTCTCCTAACACCAGGGGCACTGAAGCTTTCTTT. Amino acids: CASSLSPNTRGTEAFF. Based on the CDR3 plus reference TRBV7-8 and TRBJ1-1, the full variable domain is GAGVSQSPRYKVAKRGQDVALRCDPISGHVSLFWYQQALGQGPEFLTYFQNEAQLDKSGLPSDRFFAERPEGSVSTLKIQRTQQEDSAVYLCASSLSPNTRGTEAFFGQGTRLTVV.

The chain carries TRBV2 and TRBJ1-5; D possibly corresponds to TRBD1 (5 bases). Trimming stripped 4 bases from V and 4 bases from J, with 20 bases between. In germline, CDR1 is SNHLY, CDR2 FYNNEI. CDR3 length: 17 amino acids. CDR3 nucleotide sequence: TGTGCCAGCAGTGCCACCCCCAGGGAAATGTTTAATCAGCCCCAGCATTTT. It is translated as CASSATPREMFNQPQHF.